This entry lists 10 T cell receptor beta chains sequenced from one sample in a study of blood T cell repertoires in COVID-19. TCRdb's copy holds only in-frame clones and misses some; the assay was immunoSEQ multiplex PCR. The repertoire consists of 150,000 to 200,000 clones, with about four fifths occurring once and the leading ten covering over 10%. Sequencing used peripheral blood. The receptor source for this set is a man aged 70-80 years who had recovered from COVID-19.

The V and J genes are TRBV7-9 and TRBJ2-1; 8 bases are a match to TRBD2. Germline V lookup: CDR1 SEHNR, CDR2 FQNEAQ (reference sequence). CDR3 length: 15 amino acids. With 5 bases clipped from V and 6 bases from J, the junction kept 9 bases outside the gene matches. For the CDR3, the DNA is TGTGCCAGCAGCAAACCCGGGACTAGTATCAATGAGCAGTTCTTC. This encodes CASSKPGTSINEQFF.

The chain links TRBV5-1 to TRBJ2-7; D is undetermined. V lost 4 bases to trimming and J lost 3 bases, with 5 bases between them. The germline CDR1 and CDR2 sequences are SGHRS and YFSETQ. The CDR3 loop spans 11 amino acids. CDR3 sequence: CASSEDYEQYF. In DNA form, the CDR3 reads TGCGCCAGCAGCGAGGACTACGAGCAGTACTTC. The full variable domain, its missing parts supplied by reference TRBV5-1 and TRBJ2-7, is KAGVTQTPRYLIKTRGQQVTLSCSPISGHRSVSWYQQTPGQGLQFLFEYFSETQRNKGNFPGRFSGRQFSNSRSEMNVSTLELGDSALYLCASSEDYEQYFGPGTRLTVT.

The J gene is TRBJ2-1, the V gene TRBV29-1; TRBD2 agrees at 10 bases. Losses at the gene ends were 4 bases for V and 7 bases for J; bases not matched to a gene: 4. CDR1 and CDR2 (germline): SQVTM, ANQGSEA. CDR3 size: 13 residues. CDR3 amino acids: CSVAASGGNEQFF. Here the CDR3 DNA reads TGCAGCGTTGCGGCTAGCGGGGGTAATGAGCAGTTCTTC.

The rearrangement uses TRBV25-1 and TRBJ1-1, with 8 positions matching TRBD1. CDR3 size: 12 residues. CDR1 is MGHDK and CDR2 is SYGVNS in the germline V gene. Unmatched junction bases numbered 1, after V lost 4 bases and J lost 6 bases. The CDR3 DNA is TGTGCCAGCAGTGGACAGGGGTCTGAAGCTTTCTTT. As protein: CASSGQGSEAFF. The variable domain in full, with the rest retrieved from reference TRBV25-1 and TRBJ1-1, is EADIYQTPRYLVIGTGKKITLECSQTMGHDKMYWYQQDPGMELHLIHYSYGVNSTEKGDLSSESTVSRIRTEHFPLTLESARPSHTSQYLCASSGQGSEAFFGQGTRLTVV.

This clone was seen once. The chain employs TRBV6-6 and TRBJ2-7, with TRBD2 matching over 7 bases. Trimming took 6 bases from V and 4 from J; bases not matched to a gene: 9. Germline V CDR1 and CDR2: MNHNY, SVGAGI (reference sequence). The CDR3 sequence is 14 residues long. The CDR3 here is CASREGGSRYEQYF. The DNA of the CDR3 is TGTGCCAGCAGGGAGGGCGGGAGCCGGTACGAGCAGTACTTC.

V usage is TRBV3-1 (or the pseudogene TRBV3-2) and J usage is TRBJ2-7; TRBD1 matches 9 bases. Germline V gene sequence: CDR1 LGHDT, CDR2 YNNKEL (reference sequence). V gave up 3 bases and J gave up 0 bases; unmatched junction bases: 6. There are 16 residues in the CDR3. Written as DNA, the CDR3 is TGTGCCAGCAGCCAGCCCGGGACAGGGACCTCCTACGAGCAGTACTTC. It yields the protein CASSQPGTGTSYEQYF.

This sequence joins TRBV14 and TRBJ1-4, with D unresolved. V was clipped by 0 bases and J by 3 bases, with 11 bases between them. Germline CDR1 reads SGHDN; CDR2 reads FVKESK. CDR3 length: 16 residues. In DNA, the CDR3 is TGTGCCAGCAGCCAAGATCATGAGGGCCCTAATGAAAAACTGTTTTTT. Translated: CASSQDHEGPNEKLFF.

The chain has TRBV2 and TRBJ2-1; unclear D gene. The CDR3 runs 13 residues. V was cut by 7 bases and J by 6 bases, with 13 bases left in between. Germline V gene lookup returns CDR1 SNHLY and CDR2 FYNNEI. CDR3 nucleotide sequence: TGTGCCAGCAAACCCACCAGTTTCAATGAGCAGTTCTTC. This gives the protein CASKPTSFNEQFF.

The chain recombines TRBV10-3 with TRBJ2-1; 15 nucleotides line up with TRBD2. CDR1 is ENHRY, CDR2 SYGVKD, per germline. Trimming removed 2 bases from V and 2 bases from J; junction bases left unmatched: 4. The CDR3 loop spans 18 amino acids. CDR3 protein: CAISEPGTSGRTYNEQFF. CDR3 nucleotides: TGTGCCATCAGTGAGCCTGGGACTAGCGGGAGGACCTACAATGAGCAGTTCTTC.

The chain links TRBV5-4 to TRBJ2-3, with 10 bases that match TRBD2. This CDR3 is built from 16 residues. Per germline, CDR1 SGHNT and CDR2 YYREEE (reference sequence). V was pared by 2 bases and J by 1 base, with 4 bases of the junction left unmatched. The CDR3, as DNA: TGTGCCAGCAGCTTTAATCTAGCGGGGGGCACAGATACGCAGTATTTT. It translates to CASSFNLAGGTDTQYF.